The T cell receptor (beta chain) under discussion was sequenced for a study of shared clonotypes between healthy human individuals. V shed 0 bases, J shed 7 bases, and the junction held 6 bases outside the gene matches. The germline CDR1 and CDR2 sequences are SGHNT and YENEEA. CDR3 size: 15 residues. TCRdb's table, derived via immunoSEQ multiplex PCR, lists solely in-frame clones and lacks some. This sample has some 2,400,000 clones; approximately 94% occur once, and the top ten carry 0.13%. The TCR originated in a young man in good health. The specimen sequenced was naive CD4+ T cells sorted from blood. Subset in this sample: CD45RA+ positively selected. The rearrangement links TRBV11-3 to TRBJ2-3; 8 nucleotides line up with TRBD1. The CDR3: CASSLDPGGKNTQYF. The CDR3 DNA sequence: TGTGCCAGCAGCTTAGATCCAGGGGGCAAGAATACGCAGTATTTT.